This TCR beta chain was obtained from a study of blood T cell repertoires in COVID-19. Study overall: The cDNA or gDNA used as material had been derived from T cells, B-cell-depleted T cells, or PBMCs.

The CDR3 has 14 residues. The V gene end was trimmed by 5 bases and the J gene end by 3 bases; junction bases not matched to a gene: 4. Per germline, CDR1 SGHNT and CDR2 YENEEA. Original handling: Amplification of reference gene primers was used by the study to estimate nucleated cell counts. Clones were sequenced by immunoSEQ multiplex PCR, and TCRdb holds only the in-frame ones, with some missing. V, J and clone size are taken as reported in that table, and D and trimming were inferred from the DNA itself. The top ten hold roughly 1.4% of the sample, which has about 120,000 clones, approximately 85% seen once.

The specimen was peripheral blood. The chain is built from TRBV11-3 and TRBJ2-3, with 8 bases fitting TRBD1. This receptor was identified in a man aged 40-49 years with acute or convalescent COVID-19. CDR3 sequence: CASSQGANTDTQYF. The DNA for the CDR3 is TGTGCCAGCAGCCAGGGGGCAAATACAGATACGCAGTATTTT.